The 21 T cell receptor beta chains reported below all come from one sample, sequenced in a study of shared clonotypes between healthy human individuals. Only in-frame clones appear in the TCRdb table, and some are missing; sequencing was by immunoSEQ multiplex PCR. This table holds 2.3 million or so clones, 93% found once. The sequenced sample was naive CD4+ T cells from PBMCs. The subset: CD45RA+ positively selected. Receptors originate from a man aged 18 to 30 in good health. Some clones in this sample may be carry-over from other donors' samples.

The chain carries TRBV27 and TRBJ2-7; a possible D gene is TRBD1 (5 bases). This CDR3 contains 14 residues. In germline, CDR1 is MNHEY, CDR2 SMNVEV (reference sequence). Trimming took off 6 bases at V and 7 bases at J, with 19 bases between the two ends. CDR3 sequence reads: CASRKAGLGEEQYF. The CDR3 DNA reads TGTGCCAGCAGGAAGGCAGGGTTAGGGGAAGAGCAGTACTTC.

In its sample, this clone was seen once. The chain employs TRBV7-9 and TRBJ2-1; 9 nucleotides align to TRBD2. The CDR3 has 17 amino acids. In germline, CDR1 is SEHNR, CDR2 FQNEAQ (reference sequence). V shed 4 bases and J 7 bases; nucleotides not matched to a gene: 14. The CDR3 coding sequence is TGTGCCAGCAGCTCTATTCCCCGACTAGCGGTGGCGAATGAGCAGTTCTTC. Residues: CASSSIPRLAVANEQFF.

V and J are TRBV19 and TRBJ1-1, with unresolved D. This CDR3 spans 16 amino acids. CDR1 is LNHDA, CDR2 SQIVND, per germline (reference sequence). Trimming stripped 7 bases from V and 0 bases from J, with 18 bases between. DNA for the CDR3: TGTGCCAGTAAGGCCGTCCTCAGAGCCATGAACACTGAAGCTTTCTTT. Translated: CASKAVLRAMNTEAFF.

V gene TRBV5-1 combines with J gene TRBJ2-7; D might be TRBD1 or TRBD2, each matching 6 bases. Germline V gene sequence: CDR1 SGHRS, CDR2 YFSETQ. The CDR3 is 13 amino acids. The V end was cut by 0 bases, the J end by 6 bases, with 10 bases between. CDR3 DNA: TGCGCCAGCAGCTTGGAGTGGGGGGCCGAGCAGTACTTC. The encoded protein is CASSLEWGAEQYF.

V and J are TRBV28 and TRBJ1-5; a possible D gene is TRBD1 (5 bases). V was pared by 3 bases and J by 1 base, with 16 bases between. CDR3 length: 17 amino acids. Germline assignment: CDR1 MDHEN and CDR2 SYDVKM. The CDR3 DNA reads as TGTGCCAGCAGTTTGGGGCGAGGGGATTTCAGCAATCAGCCCCAGCATTTT. This sequence encodes CASSLGRGDFSNQPQHF.

The chain is built from TRBV7-2 and TRBJ2-7; 8 nucleotides line up with TRBD1. Germline values: CDR1 SGHTA, CDR2 FQGNSA. V gave up 0 bases and J gave up 3 bases; unmatched junction bases: 4. The CDR3 is made up of 15 amino acids. The CDR3 sequence is CASSLAVGQGYEQYF. As DNA, the CDR3 is TGTGCCAGCAGCTTAGCGGTAGGACAGGGCTACGAGCAGTACTTC. The whole variable domain, remainder taken from reference TRBV7-2 and TRBJ2-7, is GAGVSQSPSNKVTEKGKDVELRCDPISGHTALYWYRQSLGQGLEFLIYFQGNSAPDKSGLPSDRFSAERTGGSVSTLTIQRTQQEDSAVYLCASSLAVGQGYEQYFGPGTRLTVT.

The chain recombines TRBV28 with TRBJ1-2, with a possible D match to TRBD1 (6 bases). This CDR3 has 15 amino acids. Germline V gene lookup returns CDR1 MDHEN and CDR2 SYDVKM. Trimming removed 5 bases at V and 5 bases at J, with 18 bases between. DNA of the CDR3: TGTGCCAGCAGTGTATCCGGGACACCTGAATATGGCTACACCTTC. As protein: CASSVSGTPEYGYTF.

This clone was seen a handful of times. The chain combines TRBV9 with TRBJ1-2, with D possibly being TRBD1 (5 bases). The CDR3 is 12 amino acids. CDR1 SGDLS and CDR2 YYNGEE come from the germline V gene. V was pared by 4 bases and J by 8 bases, with 12 bases between. CDR3 nucleotide sequence: TGTGCCAGCAGCACATCAGGGAAGGGCTACACCTTC. It translates to CASSTSGKGYTF.

This clone occurred once. The chain has TRBV18 and TRBJ1-4, with D hard to call. V shed 0 bases and J shed 3 bases, with 8 bases lying between them. The CDR3 spans 15 residues. Germline CDR1 is KGHSH and CDR2 is LQKENI. CDR3: CASSPPNSPNEKLFF. In DNA, the CDR3 is TGTGCCAGCTCACCACCGAACAGCCCTAATGAAAAACTGTTTTTT.

The V gene is TRBV29-1, the J gene TRBJ2-1; 14 bases fit TRBD2. Germline CDR1 is SQVTM and CDR2 is ANQGSEA. Germline trimming cut 7 bases from V and 7 bases from J; bases unmatched to any gene: 3. CDR3 length: 13 residues. The CDR3 is CSGTSGRNNEQFF. The CDR3 coding sequence is TGCAGCGGGACTAGCGGGAGGAATAATGAGCAGTTCTTC.

This clone is a singleton in its sample. The chain is built from TRBV6-6 and TRBJ2-7; a weak D match, TRBD1 (6 bases). Germline CDR1 and CDR2: MNHNY and SVGAGI (reference sequence). Trimming took off 7 bases at V and 3 bases at J, with 16 bases between the two ends. CDR3 size: 14 residues. CDR3 in DNA: TGTGCCAGCATCAATTCCGGACAGAACTACGAGCAGTACTTC. Protein product: CASINSGQNYEQYF.

The rearrangement uses TRBV4-2 and TRBJ1-4, with D possibly TRBD1 on 6 matching bases. Trimming pared 4 bases from V and 0 bases from J, leaving 15 bases between. The CDR3 contains 17 residues. Looked up from germline, CDR1 is LGHNA and CDR2 is YNFKEQ. CDR3 nucleotide sequence: TGTGCCAGCAGCCCTGGACAGCAAATTGCAACTAATGAAAAACTGTTTTTT. The encoded protein is CASSPGQQIATNEKLFF.

The CDR3 loop is CASRPGTDSSEQYF. The DNA of the CDR3 is TGTGCCAGCAGACCCGGGACAGACAGCTCAGAGCAGTACTTC. The J gene is TRBJ2-7, the V gene TRBV7-9, with 7 bases that match TRBD1. The trim removed 6 bases at V and 7 bases at J, leaving 12 bases unmatched. This CDR3 has 14 residues. Germline lookup yields CDR1 SEHNR and CDR2 FQNEAQ (reference sequence).

This chain connects TRBV25-1 to TRBJ2-3; 7 bases map to TRBD2. Trimming cost V 1 base and J 4 bases; bases outside gene matches: 11. Germline V gene lookup returns CDR1 MGHDK and CDR2 SYGVNS. The CDR3 extends over 17 amino acids. The DNA of the CDR3 is TGTGCCAGCAGTGAATTCTGGGCGGGAGTGTCTCCAGATACGCAGTATTTT. Translating it yields CASSEFWAGVSPDTQYF.

The gene calls are TRBV11-2 and TRBJ1-1; weak D call: TRBD1 (6 bases). CDR1 is SGHAT, CDR2 FQNNGV, per germline. This CDR3 is built from 16 residues. Trimming pared 5 bases from V and 0 bases from J, leaving 16 bases between. CDR3 DNA sequence: TGTGCCAGCAGCCCGAGGGGGGGGTCAGTGAACACTGAAGCTTTCTTT. Protein: CASSPRGGSVNTEAFF.

This chain joins TRBV19 and TRBJ2-7; TRBD2 is a possible D gene (5 bases). V lost 2 bases, J lost 4 bases, and 9 bases lay in between. This CDR3 is built from 13 residues. CDR1 and CDR2 (germline): LNHDA, SQIVND (reference sequence). CDR3 amino acids: CASSISDLYEQYF. For the CDR3, the DNA is TGTGCCAGTAGTATATCGGACTTATACGAGCAGTACTTC.

The J gene is TRBJ1-4, the V gene TRBV5-1; unclear D gene. This CDR3 comprises 16 residues. V was clipped by 0 bases and J by 3 bases, with 12 bases between them. Germline CDR1 SGHRS, CDR2 YFSETQ. CDR3 sequence (DNA): TGCGCCAGCAGCTTGGTACACTCACCGGCTAATGAAAAACTGTTTTTT. It translates to CASSLVHSPANEKLFF.

V gene TRBV19 combines with J gene TRBJ2-3; D is unclear. Germline V gene sequence: CDR1 LNHDA, CDR2 SQIVND (reference sequence). Deletions cut 4 bases from V and 0 bases from J, with 11 bases between. The CDR3 length is 15 residues. The CDR3 sequence is CASSTEITSTDTQYF. The CDR3 nucleotides read TGTGCCAGTAGTACCGAGATTACTAGCACAGATACGCAGTATTTT.

The chain employs TRBV7-9 and TRBJ2-3; tentatively, D is TRBD1 (6 bases). Germline lookup yields CDR1 SEHNR and CDR2 FQNEAQ (reference sequence). V lost 5 bases, J lost 6 bases, and 15 bases lay in between. The CDR3 runs to 14 residues. The CDR3 DNA sequence: TGTGCCAGCAGCCCCCGACAGGTAACGGATACGCAGTATTTT. It translates to CASSPRQVTDTQYF.

CDR3 region: CASSRVQGIQYF. The CDR3, as DNA: TGTGCCAGCAGTAGGGTCCAGGGCATTCAGTACTTC. The chain has TRBV28 and TRBJ2-4, with D possibly being TRBD1 (5 bases). V lost 5 bases and J 9 bases, leaving 11 bases between the germline ends. The CDR3 is 12 amino acids. Germline CDR1 is MDHEN and CDR2 is SYDVKM. Filled out from reference TRBV28 and TRBJ2-4, the complete variable domain reads DVKVTQSSRYLVKRTGEKVFLECVQDMDHENMFWYRQDPGLGLRLIYFSYDVKMKEKGDIPEGYSVSREKKERFSLILESASTNQTSMYLCASSRVQGIQYFGAGTRLSVL.

Details on this clone: Mismatch with germline at one junction end may stem from a read error. The V call is TRBV2, the J call TRBJ1-1; D not resolved. The CDR3 contains 13 residues. The germline CDR1 and CDR2 sequences are SNHLY and FYNNEI. The CDR3 DNA reads TGTGCCAGCAGAGAAGGCAGGAACACTGAAGCTTTCTTT. Protein: CASREGRNTEAFF.